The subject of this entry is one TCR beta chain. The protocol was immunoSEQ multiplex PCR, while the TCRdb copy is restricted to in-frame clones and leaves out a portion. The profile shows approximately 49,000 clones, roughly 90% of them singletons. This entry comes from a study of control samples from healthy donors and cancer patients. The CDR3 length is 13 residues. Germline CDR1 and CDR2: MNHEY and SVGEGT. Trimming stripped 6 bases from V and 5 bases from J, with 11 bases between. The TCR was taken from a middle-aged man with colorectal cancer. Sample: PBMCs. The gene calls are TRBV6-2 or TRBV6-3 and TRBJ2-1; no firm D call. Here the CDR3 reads CASSPTGHNEQFF. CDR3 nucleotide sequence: TGTGCCAGCAGCCCGACTGGACACAATGAGCAGTTCTTC.